These 30 T cell receptor beta chains came from one sample sequenced in a study of T cells in Graves' hyperthyroidism and ophthalmopathy. Using RNA transcripts as the source, TCR beta CDR3 regions were amplified. The study used the HTBI primer set for a first-round RT-PCR of the TCR CDR3. TCRdb passed the multiplex PCR reads through MiXCR, listing each CDR3 protein once. The profile shows 600,000 to 700,000 distinct CDR3 sequences, 45% of them singletons. The sample comprised peripheral blood or thyroid tissue (not recorded which). All receptors come from an adult man with Graves' disease, either hyperthyroidism or ophthalmopathy (not recorded which).

This sequence joins TRBV29-1 and TRBJ2-2; 8 bases are shared with TRBD2. Germline loops: CDR1 SQVTM, CDR2 ANQGSEA. J lost 5 bases, V lost 8 bases, and 4 bases had no gene match. The CDR3 loop spans 12 amino acids. In DNA form, the CDR3 reads TGCAGCAGTGAGCGGGGGACCGGGGAGCTGTTTTTT. It codes for CSSERGTGELFF.

The chain recombines TRBV10-3 with TRBJ2-6; 9 bases align to TRBD2. Germline V lookup: CDR1 ENHRY, CDR2 SYGVKD. With 6 bases clipped from V and 1 base from J, the junction kept 7 bases outside the gene matches. This CDR3 is 17 amino acids long. This CDR3 is CAISGTSFRSGANVLTF. CDR3 sequence (DNA): TGTGCCATCAGCGGGACTAGCTTTCGATCTGGGGCCAACGTCCTGACTTTC.

This rearrangement joins TRBV29-1 to TRBJ2-5; 8 bases are a match to TRBD1. Germline trimming cut 6 bases from V and 3 bases from J; bases unmatched to any gene: 6. The CDR3 consists of 13 residues. Per the germline V gene, CDR1 is SQVTM and CDR2 is ANQGSEA. This CDR3 is CSVGDRWEETQYF. The CDR3 DNA reads as TGCAGCGTCGGGGACAGGTGGGAAGAGACCCAGTACTTC.

The rearrangement uses TRBV10-3 and TRBJ1-5; 10 positions match TRBD1. The germline gives CDR1 ENHRY, CDR2 SYGVKD. CDR3 length: 14 amino acids. The V and J ends lost 8 bases and 4 bases, in that order; junction bases with no gene match: 5. CDR3: CAIRGQGENQPQHF. The CDR3 DNA reads TGTGCCATCCGCGGACAGGGGGAGAATCAGCCCCAGCATTTT.

The CDR3: CASSLSGGSGTEAFF. The CDR3 nucleotides read TGTGCCAGCAGCTTATCCGGGGGGTCGGGCACTGAAGCTTTCTTT. The chain uses TRBV19 and TRBJ1-1; maybe TRBD1 (5 bases). Looked up from germline, CDR1 is LNHDA and CDR2 is SQIVND (reference sequence). The CDR3 spans 15 residues. With 9 bases removed from V and 4 bases from J, the gap between germline ends came to 21 bases.

The chain is built from TRBV16 and TRBJ1-2; D is perhaps TRBD1 (6 bases). Germline assignment: CDR1 KGHSY and CDR2 FQNENV. The V and J ends lost 8 bases and 3 bases respectively, with 16 bases between them. This CDR3 is built from 14 residues. The CDR3 nucleotides read TGTGCCAGCGACGGGGGGGGGGCCTACTATGGCTACACCTTC. It codes for CASDGGGAYYGYTF. The full variable domain, completed using reference TRBV16 and TRBJ1-2, is GEEVAQTPKHLVRGEGQKAKLYCAPIKGHSYVFWYQQVLKNEFKFLISFQNENVFDETGMPKERFSAKCLPNSPCSLEIQATKLEDSAVYFCASDGGGAYYGYTFGSGTRLTVV.

The CDR3 loop reads CASSMATVGNTEAFF. As DNA, the CDR3 is TGTGCCAGTAGTATGGCAACGGTTGGGAACACTGAAGCTTTCTTT. The chain combines TRBV19 with TRBJ1-1; D is ambiguous. Germline CDR1 and CDR2: LNHDA and SQIVND (reference sequence). This CDR3 spans 15 amino acids. The germline V and J ends were trimmed by 3 bases and 1 base, with 12 bases remaining between them. The full variable domain, its missing parts supplied by reference TRBV19 and TRBJ1-1, is DGGITQSPKYLFRKEGQNVTLSCEQNLNHDAMYWYRQDPGQGLRLIYYSQIVNDFQKGDIAEGYSVSREKKESFPLTVTSAQKNPTAFYLCASSMATVGNTEAFFGQGTRLTVV.

This clonotype was picked up many times. The chain combines TRBV15 with TRBJ2-7; 11 nucleotides agree with TRBD1. The V and J ends lost 3 bases and 3 bases, in that order; junction bases with no gene match: 7. The CDR3 totals 16 residues. CDR1 and CDR2 from the germline V gene are LNHNV and YYDKDF (reference sequence). CDR3 coding DNA: TGTGCCACCAGCAGCTTCCGGGACAGGGGGGACTACGAGCAGTACTTC. Protein: CATSSFRDRGDYEQYF.

This clonotype was recorded many times. The J gene is TRBJ1-1, the V gene TRBV10-3; no clear D gene. Germline-derived CDR1 and CDR2 are ENHRY and SYGVKD. V shed 0 bases and J shed 1 base, with 3 bases lying between them. The CDR3 contains 13 residues. Here the CDR3 reads CAISESRNTEAFF. CDR3 DNA: TGTGCCATCAGTGAGTCAAGGAACACTGAAGCTTTCTTT.

This clonotype was counted a few times. The rearrangement joins TRBV12-3 or TRBV12-4 to TRBJ1-2, with D tentatively TRBD1 (5 bases). The V gene lost 3 bases and the J gene lost 4 bases, with 12 bases spanning the gap. The CDR3 sequence is 14 residues long. CDR3 loop: CASSLGTQAYGYTF. In DNA form, the CDR3 reads TGTGCCAGCAGTTTGGGGACTCAAGCCTATGGCTACACCTTC.

V is TRBV2 and J is TRBJ1-2, with TRBD1 matching 7 bases. Trimming cost V 5 bases and J 0 bases; bases outside gene matches: 6. The CDR3 runs to 15 residues. In germline, CDR1 is SNHLY, CDR2 FYNNEI. Here the CDR3 reads CASSSTGVANYGYTF. The CDR3 bases are TGTGCCAGCAGTTCTACAGGGGTTGCTAACTATGGCTACACCTTC.

This clonotype was observed once. An end of the junction differs from the germline gene, which may be a read error. This rearrangement joins TRBV2 to TRBJ2-2; weak D call: TRBD1 (5 bases). This CDR3 comprises 15 residues. Germline CDR1 reads SNHLY; CDR2 reads FYNNEI. In DNA, the CDR3 is TGTGCCAGCAGTGAGGGCAGGGCGAACACCGAGGAGCTGTTTTTT. It encodes CASSEGRANTEELFF.

This clonotype occurred once. The V call is TRBV29-1, the J call TRBJ1-2, with 8 bases that match TRBD1. Per germline, CDR1 SQVTM and CDR2 ANQGSEA. V dropped 5 bases and J dropped 7; count of bases not matched to a gene: 6. CDR3 length equals 12 residues. Here the CDR3 reads CSVPTGEGGYTF. The CDR3 nucleotides read TGCAGCGTTCCGACAGGGGAAGGTGGCTACACCTTC.

This chain joins TRBV7-9 and TRBJ2-7, with unresolved D. Looked up from germline, CDR1 is SEHNR and CDR2 is FQNEAQ (reference sequence). The CDR3 contains 16 residues. Trimming took 5 bases from V and 0 from J, leaving 17 bases between them. For the CDR3, the DNA is TGTGCCAGCAGCCCCTTGGACCGAAGCAGCTCCTACGAGCAGTACTTC. It specifies CASSPLDRSSSYEQYF.

About this clonotype itself: A much larger clone differs from this one at a single base, so this may be a read error. This chain connects TRBV7-2 to TRBJ1-3, with D hard to call. The CDR3 is made up of 16 amino acids. The germline gives CDR1 SGHTA, CDR2 FQGNSA. In DNA, the CDR3 is TGTGCCAGCAGCTTAGGCGTGGTGTTGGCTGGAAGCACCATATATTTT. The encoded protein is CASSLGVVLAGSTIYF.

The V call is TRBV12-3 or TRBV12-4, the J call TRBJ1-5; D is possibly TRBD1 (5 bases). There are 16 residues in the CDR3. V was cut by 2 bases and J by 0 bases, with 11 bases left in between. The CDR3 protein is CASSLTAGSSNQPQHF. The CDR3 region has the DNA TGTGCCAGCAGTTTAACGGCAGGGAGTAGCAATCAGCCCCAGCATTTT.

This clonotype was observed a single time. At one of its ends the junction is not consistent with the germline gene, which may arise from a read error. This chain links TRBV6-1 with TRBJ1-1; D is possibly TRBD1 (5 bases). This CDR3 is 15 amino acids long. The germline CDR1 and CDR2 sequences are MNHNS and SASEGT. The chain's CDR3 is CASSLDGGQNTEAFF. Here the CDR3 DNA reads TGCGCCAGCAGCCTAGACGGAGGACAGAACACTGAAGCTTTCTTT.

This chain joins TRBV28 and TRBJ1-4; D gene unclear. V shed 1 base and J shed 4 bases, with 10 bases lying between them. Germline-derived CDR1 and CDR2 are MDHEN and SYDVKM. The CDR3 contains 15 residues. The DNA for the CDR3 is TGTGCCAGCAGTTTATTAATGGGAAGTAATGAAAAACTGTTTTTT. This sequence encodes CASSLLMGSNEKLFF.

V usage is TRBV29-1 and J usage is TRBJ2-5; the D gene is possibly TRBD1 (6 bases). V lost 8 bases to trimming and J lost 1 base, with 14 bases between them. The germline V gene has CDR1 SQVTM and CDR2 ANQGSEA. The CDR3 spans 13 residues. CDR3 in amino acids: CSFRGTTQETQYF. The CDR3 DNA sequence: TGCAGCTTCAGGGGAACCACCCAAGAGACCCAGTACTTC.

This clonotype was observed a handful of times. The chain carries TRBV29-1 and TRBJ2-7; 9 bases map to TRBD1. Trimming took 7 bases from V and 3 from J; bases not matched to a gene: 4. The CDR3 consists of 12 residues. Germline V gene data show CDR1 as SQVTM and CDR2 as ANQGSEA. CDR3 protein: CSGLGQGYEQYF. The DNA for the CDR3 is TGCAGCGGACTGGGACAGGGCTACGAGCAGTACTTC.

Points on this clonotype: Possible read error: a much larger clone is one base away. V and J are TRBV29-1 and TRBJ2-5; D ambiguous. The CDR3 totals 13 residues. The germline CDR1 and CDR2 sequences are SQVTM and ANQGSEA. V lost 6 bases, J lost 5 bases, and 16 bases lay in between. CDR3 sequence: CSVVEALGETQYF. The CDR3 DNA sequence: TGCAGCGTAGTCGAGGCCCTTGGGGAGACCCAGTACTTC.

The rearrangement uses TRBV11-1 and TRBJ2-5; possible D gene TRBD2, 5 bases. The V end was cut by 3 bases, the J end by 5 bases, with 16 bases between. The CDR3 consists of 15 residues. Germline V CDR1 and CDR2: SGHAT, FQDESV (reference sequence). CDR3 DNA: TGTGCCAGCAGCTTCTGGCGGGTTACCGGGGAGACCCAGTACTTC. Translation gives CASSFWRVTGETQYF.

The rearrangement links TRBV20-1 to TRBJ1-6, with 7 bases identical to TRBD1. V shed 3 bases and J 8 bases; nucleotides not matched to a gene: 10. This CDR3 is built from 15 residues. CDR1 and CDR2 (germline): DFQATT, SNEGSKA (reference sequence). CDR3 bases: TGCAGTGCTAGTTACGGGGACAGAGGTTATTCACCCCTCCACTTT. Its translation: CSASYGDRGYSPLHF.

The table lists this clonotype with a few counts. V usage is TRBV19 and J usage is TRBJ1-1; D is possibly TRBD1 (6 bases). Germline-derived CDR1 and CDR2 are LNHDA and SQIVND (reference sequence). This CDR3 region has 16 residues. V gave up 5 bases and J gave up 12 bases, with 28 bases separating them. This CDR3 reads CASSFRGRLEQTGTFF. In nucleotides, the CDR3 is TGTGCCAGTAGTTTTCGGGGGCGCTTAGAACAAACCGGAACTTTCTTT.

The chain links TRBV4-1 to TRBJ2-5; the D gene could be TRBD1 or TRBD2 (5 bases each). Germline CDR1 and CDR2: MGHRA and YSYEKL. The V end was cut by 6 bases, the J end by 2 bases, with 16 bases between. The CDR3 contains 15 residues. CDR3 bases: TGCGCCAGCAGACCCGGGGCAGTAAAACAAGAGACCCAGTACTTC. Amino acids: CASRPGAVKQETQYF.

The gene calls are TRBV2 and TRBJ1-2, with D perhaps matching TRBD1 (6 bases). V dropped 5 bases and J dropped 9 bases, with 16 bases sitting between them. The germline gives CDR1 SNHLY, CDR2 FYNNEI. This CDR3 region has 13 residues. CDR3 sequence reads: CASSPPWGDSYTF. CDR3 sequence (DNA): TGTGCCAGCAGTCCGCCTTGGGGGGACAGCTACACCTTC.

With respect to this clonotype: Being one base from a much bigger clone, this may be a read error. The chain recombines TRBV10-3 with TRBJ2-7, with 11 positions matching TRBD2. The V gene end was trimmed by 6 bases and the J gene end by 2 bases; junction bases not matched to a gene: 3. CDR3 size: 14 residues. Per the germline V gene, CDR1 is ENHRY and CDR2 is SYGVKD. CDR3 sequence (DNA): TGTGCCATCAGGGGGACTAGCGGCACCTACGAGCAGTACTTC. Translation gives CAIRGTSGTYEQYF.

The chain is built from TRBV6-5 and TRBJ2-7; 10 bases fit TRBD1. The germline V gene has CDR1 MNHEY and CDR2 SVGAGI. V was clipped by 8 bases and J by 3 bases; unmatched bases: 13. The CDR3 runs 16 residues. The CDR3 loop reads CASPPITGTGVYEQYF. Here the CDR3 DNA reads TGTGCCAGCCCCCCCATTACCGGGACAGGGGTCTACGAGCAGTACTTC.

The rearrangement links TRBV2 to TRBJ1-2; D is possibly TRBD1 (5 bases). The CDR3 has 15 residues. The germline CDR1 and CDR2 sequences are SNHLY and FYNNEI. The V and J ends lost 2 bases and 5 bases respectively, with 15 bases between them. The CDR3, as DNA: TGTGCCAGCAGTGAAAGAGGGGCAAAGGGATATGGCTACACCTTC. This codes for CASSERGAKGYGYTF. The complete variable domain, with remaining parts taken from reference TRBV2 and TRBJ1-2, reads EPEVTQTPSHQVTQMGQEVILRCVPISNHLYFYWYRQILGQKVEFLVSFYNNEISEKSEIFDDQFSVERPDGSNFTLKIRSTKLEDSAMYFCASSERGAKGYGYTFGSGTRLTVV.

This rearrangement joins TRBV7-2 to TRBJ1-3, with D perhaps TRBD1 (5 bases). The germline gives CDR1 SGHTA, CDR2 FQGNSA. The CDR3 totals 15 residues. Trimming cost V 5 bases and J 2 bases, with 13 bases left between them. CDR3 DNA: TGTGCCAGCAGCCTGATGACGGGGGCTGGAAACACCATATATTTT. Residues: CASSLMTGAGNTIYF.